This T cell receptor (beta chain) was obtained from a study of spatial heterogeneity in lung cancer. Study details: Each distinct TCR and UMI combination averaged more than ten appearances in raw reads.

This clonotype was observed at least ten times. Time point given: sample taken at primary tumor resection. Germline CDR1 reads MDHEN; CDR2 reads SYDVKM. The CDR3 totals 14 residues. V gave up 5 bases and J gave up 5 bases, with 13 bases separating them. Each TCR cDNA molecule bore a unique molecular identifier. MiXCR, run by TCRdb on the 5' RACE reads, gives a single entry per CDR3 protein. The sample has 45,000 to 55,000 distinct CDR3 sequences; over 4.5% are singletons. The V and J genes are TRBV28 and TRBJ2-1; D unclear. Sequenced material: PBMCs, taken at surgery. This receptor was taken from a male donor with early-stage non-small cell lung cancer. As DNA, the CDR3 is TGTGCCAGCAGTACCTCGACCTATAACAATGAGCAGTTCTTC. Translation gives CASSTSTYNNEQFF.